These 7 T cell receptor beta chains came from one sample sequenced in a study of T cell clonality in common variable immunodeficiency. Data came from immunoSEQ multiplex PCR; TCRdb stores just in-frame clones and leaves some out. The data show tens of thousands of clones, with none appearing a single time. The sample was peripheral blood mononuclear cells. The receptors derive from a person aged 18 to 75 in good health.

This clone was found many times. From the germline J gene comes the end of the CDR3, since the read stops 3 residues before it. The chain uses TRBV10-3 and TRBJ2-3; 10 bases align to TRBD2. The CDR3 totals 15 residues. Germline V gene sequence: CDR1 ENHRY, CDR2 SYGVKD. After removal of 6 bases from V and 3 bases from J, the junction contained 6 bases not matched to a gene. Partial CDR3 DNA: TGTGCCATCAGGTCTAGCGGGAGTAGAACAGATACG. It yields the protein CAIRSSGSRTDT. The CDR3 reads in full as CAIRSSGSRTDTQYF.

This clone was seen ten or more times. The missing CDR3 end, 3 residues past where the read stops, is filled in from the germline J gene. The chain recombines TRBV19 with TRBJ1-3, with 10 bases that match TRBD1. Germline V gene data show CDR1 as LNHDA and CDR2 as SQIVND (reference sequence). The CDR3 has 16 amino acids. V lost 4 bases to trimming and J lost 4 bases; unmatched junction nucleotides: 7. CDR3 DNA, as far as it was read: TGTGCCAGTAGTACTATACCGGGACAGGGGGGAAACACC. It is translated as CASSTIPGQGGNT. The whole CDR3 region reads CASSTIPGQGGNTIYF.

This clone was detected ten times or more. The read stops 3 residues short of the end of the CDR3; the missing end is completed from the germline J gene. The chain links TRBV12-5 to TRBJ2-7; 8 bases match TRBD2. V trimming: 0 bases; J trimming: 5 bases; junction bases outside the gene matches: 12. The CDR3 contains 17 residues. Germline CDR1 and CDR2: LGHNT and FRNRAP. CDR3: CASGLVFSGALPDEQYF. The CDR3 bases that were read are TGTGCTAGTGGTTTGGTTTTTAGCGGGGCCCTCCCGGACGAG. The full variable domain, its missing parts supplied by reference TRBV12-5 and TRBJ2-7, is DARVTQTPRHKVTEMGQEVTMRCQPILGHNTVFWYRQTMMQGLELLAYFRNRAPLDDSGMPKDRFSAEMPDATLATLKIQPSEPRDSAVYFCASGLVFSGALPDEQYFGPGTRLTVT.

This clone has ten or more counts. At one end the junction does not follow the germline gene, possibly because of a read error. The read is 3 residues too short to cover the CDR3 end, so that end is filled in from the germline J gene. The V gene is TRBV4-2, the J gene TRBJ1-2; a possible D gene is TRBD1 (5 bases). The CDR3 length is 14 residues. CDR1 LGHNA and CDR2 YNFKEQ come from the germline V gene. The covered CDR3 bases are TGCGCCAGCAGCCAAAGAGGGACTATGAGAGGC. Translation gives CASSQRGTMRG. The full CDR3 reads CASSQRGTMRGYTF.

This clone was seen repeatedly, ten times or more. The DNA ends 3 residues before the CDR3 does, and the rest of the CDR3 is filled in from the germline J gene. V is TRBV18 and J is TRBJ1-6, with 8 bases identical to TRBD1. Germline V gives CDR1 KGHSH, CDR2 LQKENI. The CDR3 extends over 18 amino acids. V was pared by 1 base and J by 7 bases, with 12 bases of the junction left unmatched. The DNA read from the CDR3 is TGTGCCAGCTCACCACTCGATATGGCCGGGACAGGCAATTCACCC. It specifies CASSPLDMAGTGNSP. The CDR3 as a whole reads CASSPLDMAGTGNSPLHF. Supplemented by reference TRBV18 and TRBJ1-6, the full variable domain reads NAGVMQNPRHLVRRRGQEARLRCSPMKGHSHVYWYRQLPEEGLKFMVYLQKENIIDESGMPKERFSAEFPKEGPSILRIQQVVRGDSAAYFCASSPLDMAGTGNSPLHFGNGTRLTVT.

This clone was recorded many times. The read stops 3 residues short of the end of the CDR3; the missing end is completed from the germline J gene. This chain joins TRBV6-2 or TRBV6-3 and TRBJ2-7; 9 bases are shared with TRBD2. The trim removed 4 bases at V and 5 bases at J, leaving 3 bases unmatched. The CDR3 loop spans 13 amino acids. Germline CDR1 is MNHEY and CDR2 is SVGEGT. The CDR3 sequence: CASSLASGNEQYF. CDR3 DNA, as far as it was read: TGTGCCAGCAGTTTGGCTAGCGGGAACGAG.

This clone was counted ten times or more. An end of the junction does not agree with germline; a read error may underlie this. The read stops 3 residues short of the end of the CDR3; the missing end is completed from the germline J gene. The J gene is TRBJ2-1, the V gene TRBV4-2, with TRBD2 identical over 9 bases. CDR3 length equals 15 residues. CDR1 and CDR2 (germline): LGHNA, YNFKEQ. The CDR3 protein is CASSLTSGVRNEQFF. CDR3 DNA (partial): TGCGCCAGCAGCCTGACTAGCGGAGTCAGGAATGAG.